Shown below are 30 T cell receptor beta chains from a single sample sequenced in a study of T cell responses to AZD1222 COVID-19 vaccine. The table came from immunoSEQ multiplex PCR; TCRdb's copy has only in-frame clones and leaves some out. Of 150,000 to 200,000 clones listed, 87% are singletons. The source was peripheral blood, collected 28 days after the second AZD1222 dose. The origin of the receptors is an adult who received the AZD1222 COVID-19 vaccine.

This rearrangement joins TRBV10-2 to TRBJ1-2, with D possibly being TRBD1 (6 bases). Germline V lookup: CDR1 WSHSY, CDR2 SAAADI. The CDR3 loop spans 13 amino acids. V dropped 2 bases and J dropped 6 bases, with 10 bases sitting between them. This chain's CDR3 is CASSEVRGHGYTF. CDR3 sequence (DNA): TGCGCCAGCAGTGAGGTCAGGGGTCATGGCTACACCTTC.

The CDR3 here is CASSGLAGGPETQYF. The CDR3 DNA follows: TGTGCCAGCAGCGGACTAGCGGGGGGGCCAGAGACCCAGTACTTC. This chain joins TRBV2 and TRBJ2-5; the match to TRBD2 covers 15 bases. The CDR3 length is 15 residues. V lost 6 bases to trimming and J lost 4 bases; unmatched junction nucleotides: 3. Germline CDR1 is SNHLY and CDR2 is FYNNEI.

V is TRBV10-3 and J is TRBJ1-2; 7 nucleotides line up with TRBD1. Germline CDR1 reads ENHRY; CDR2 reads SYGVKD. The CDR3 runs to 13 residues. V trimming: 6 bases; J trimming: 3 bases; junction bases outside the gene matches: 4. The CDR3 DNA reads TGTGCCATCAGCCCGCAGGGGGACTATGGCTACACCTTC. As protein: CAISPQGDYGYTF.

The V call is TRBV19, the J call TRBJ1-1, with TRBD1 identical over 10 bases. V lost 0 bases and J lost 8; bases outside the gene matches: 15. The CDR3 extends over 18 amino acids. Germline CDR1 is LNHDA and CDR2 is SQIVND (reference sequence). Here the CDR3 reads CASSIDSSGQGIVGEAFF. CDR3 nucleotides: TGTGCCAGTAGTATAGATTCGTCGGGACAGGGGATCGTCGGGGAAGCTTTCTTT.

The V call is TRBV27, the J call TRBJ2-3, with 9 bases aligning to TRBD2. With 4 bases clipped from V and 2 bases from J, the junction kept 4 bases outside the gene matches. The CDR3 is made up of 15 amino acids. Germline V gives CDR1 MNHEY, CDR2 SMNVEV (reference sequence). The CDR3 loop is CASSYASGATDTQYF. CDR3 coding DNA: TGTGCCAGCAGTTATGCTAGCGGGGCCACAGATACGCAGTATTTT.

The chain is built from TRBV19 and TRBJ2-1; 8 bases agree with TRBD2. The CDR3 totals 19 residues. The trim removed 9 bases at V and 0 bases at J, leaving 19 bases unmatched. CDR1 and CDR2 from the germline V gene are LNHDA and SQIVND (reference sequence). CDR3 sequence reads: CASLPNSGALISSYNEQFF. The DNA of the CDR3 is TGTGCCAGCCTTCCCAATAGCGGGGCATTGATTAGCTCCTACAATGAGCAGTTCTTC.

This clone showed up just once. The CDR3 DNA reads TGTGCCAGCAGCGTCTGGGGACAGGGGGACCTCGAGCAGTACTTC. Residues: CASSVWGQGDLEQYF. V is TRBV13 and J is TRBJ2-7; 11 positions match TRBD1. Germline-derived CDR1 and CDR2 are PRHDT and FYEKMQ (reference sequence). The CDR3 has 15 residues. V lost 5 bases, J lost 6 bases, and 9 bases stayed unmatched.

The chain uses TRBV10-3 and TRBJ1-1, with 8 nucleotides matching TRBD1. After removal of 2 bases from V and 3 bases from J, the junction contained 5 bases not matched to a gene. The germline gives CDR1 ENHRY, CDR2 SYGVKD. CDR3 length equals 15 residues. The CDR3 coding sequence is TGTGCCATCAGTGAGGGACAGGGATCGTACACTGAAGCTTTCTTT. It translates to CAISEGQGSYTEAFF.

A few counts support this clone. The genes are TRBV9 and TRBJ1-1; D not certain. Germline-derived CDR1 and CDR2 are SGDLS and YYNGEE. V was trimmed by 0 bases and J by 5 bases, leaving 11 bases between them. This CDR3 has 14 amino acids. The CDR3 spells CASSVVVPETEAFF. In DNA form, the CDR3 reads TGTGCCAGCAGCGTAGTAGTTCCGGAGACTGAAGCTTTCTTT.

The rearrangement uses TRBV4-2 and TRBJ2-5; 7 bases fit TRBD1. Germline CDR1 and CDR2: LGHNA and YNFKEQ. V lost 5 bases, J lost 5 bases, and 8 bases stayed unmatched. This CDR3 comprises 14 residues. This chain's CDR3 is CASSVQGFGETQYF. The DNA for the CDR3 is TGTGCCAGCAGCGTACAGGGGTTCGGGGAGACCCAGTACTTC.

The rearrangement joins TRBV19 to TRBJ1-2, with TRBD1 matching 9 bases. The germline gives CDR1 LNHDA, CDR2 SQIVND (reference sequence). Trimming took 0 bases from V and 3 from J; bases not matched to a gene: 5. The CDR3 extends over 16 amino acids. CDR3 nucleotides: TGTGCCAGTAGTATAGATCCCGACAGGGGGGACTATGGCTACACCTTC. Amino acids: CASSIDPDRGDYGYTF.

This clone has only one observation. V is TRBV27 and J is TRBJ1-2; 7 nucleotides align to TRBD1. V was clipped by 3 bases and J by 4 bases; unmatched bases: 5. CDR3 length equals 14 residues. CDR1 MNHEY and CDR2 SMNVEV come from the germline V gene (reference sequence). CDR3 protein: CASSFNRDSYGYTF. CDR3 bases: TGTGCCAGCAGTTTCAACAGGGACAGCTATGGCTACACCTTC.

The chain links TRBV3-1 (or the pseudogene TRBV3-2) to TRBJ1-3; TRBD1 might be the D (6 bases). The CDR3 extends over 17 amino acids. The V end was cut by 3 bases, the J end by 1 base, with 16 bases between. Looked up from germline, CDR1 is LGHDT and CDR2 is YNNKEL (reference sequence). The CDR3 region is CASSHAMAGTSGNTIYF. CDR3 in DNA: TGTGCCAGCAGCCATGCTATGGCCGGGACATCTGGAAACACCATATATTTT.

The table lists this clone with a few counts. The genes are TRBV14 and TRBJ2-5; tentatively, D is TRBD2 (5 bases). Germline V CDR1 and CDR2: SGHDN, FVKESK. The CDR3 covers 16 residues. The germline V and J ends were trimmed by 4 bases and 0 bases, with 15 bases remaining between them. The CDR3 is CASSLGVTTYQETQYF. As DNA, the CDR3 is TGTGCCAGCAGCCTCGGGGTTACCACATACCAAGAGACCCAGTACTTC.

CDR3 residues: CASRSEGHSPLHF. CDR3 DNA: TGCGCCAGCAGGTCAGAAGGACATTCACCCCTCCACTTT. The genes are TRBV5-1 and TRBJ1-6; D not resolved. This CDR3 is built from 13 residues. Trimming took 5 bases from V and 8 from J, leaving 11 bases between them. CDR1 is SGHRS and CDR2 is YFSETQ in the germline V gene.

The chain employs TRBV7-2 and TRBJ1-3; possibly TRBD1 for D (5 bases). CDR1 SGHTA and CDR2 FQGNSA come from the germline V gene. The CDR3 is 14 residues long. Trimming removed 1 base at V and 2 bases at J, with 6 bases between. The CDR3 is CASSLVGPGNTIYF. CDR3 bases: TGTGCCAGCAGCTTAGTGGGGCCTGGAAACACCATATATTTT.

This CDR3 is CAISEDTAYEQYF. The DNA for the CDR3 is TGTGCCATCAGTGAGGACACCGCCTACGAGCAGTACTTC. This chain uses TRBV10-3 with TRBJ2-7; D is uncertain. Germline V gene lookup returns CDR1 ENHRY and CDR2 SYGVKD. V was clipped by 2 bases and J by 2 bases, with 7 bases between them. This CDR3 spans 13 amino acids.

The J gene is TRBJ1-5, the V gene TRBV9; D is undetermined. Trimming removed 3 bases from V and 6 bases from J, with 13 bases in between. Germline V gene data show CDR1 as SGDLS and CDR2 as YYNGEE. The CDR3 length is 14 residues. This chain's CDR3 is CASSASALIQPQHF. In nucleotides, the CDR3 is TGTGCCAGCAGCGCGTCGGCACTCATTCAGCCCCAGCATTTT. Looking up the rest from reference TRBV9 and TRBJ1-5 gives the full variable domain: DSGVTQTPKHLITATGQRVTLRCSPRSGDLSVYWYQQSLDQGLQFLIQYYNGEERAKGNILERFSAQQFPDLHSELNLSSLELGDSALYFCASSASALIQPQHFGDGTRLSIL.

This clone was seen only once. CDR3 protein: CASSPSGPMNTEAFF. The DNA for the CDR3 is TGTGCCAGCTCACCCTCAGGACCTATGAACACTGAAGCTTTCTTT. The chain links TRBV18 to TRBJ1-1, with no clear D. The V gene lost 3 bases and the J gene lost 0 bases, with 11 bases spanning the gap. Germline CDR1 and CDR2: KGHSH and LQKENI. The CDR3 extends over 15 amino acids. The full variable domain, completed using reference TRBV18 and TRBJ1-1, is NAGVMQNPRHLVRRRGQEARLRCSPMKGHSHVYWYRQLPEEGLKFMVYLQKENIIDESGMPKERFSAEFPKEGPSILRIQQVVRGDSAAYFCASSPSGPMNTEAFFGQGTRLTVV.

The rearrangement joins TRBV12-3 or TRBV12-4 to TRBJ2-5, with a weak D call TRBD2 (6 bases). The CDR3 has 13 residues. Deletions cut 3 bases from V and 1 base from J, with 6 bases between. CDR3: CASSFGSQETQYF. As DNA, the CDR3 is TGTGCCAGCAGTTTCGGGAGCCAAGAGACCCAGTACTTC.

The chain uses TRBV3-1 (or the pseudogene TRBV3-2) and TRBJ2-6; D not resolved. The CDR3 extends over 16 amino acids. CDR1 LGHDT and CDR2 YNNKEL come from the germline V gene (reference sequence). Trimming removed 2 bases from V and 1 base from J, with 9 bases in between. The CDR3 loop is CASSQLPQSGANVLTF. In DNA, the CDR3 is TGTGCCAGCAGCCAACTCCCGCAGTCTGGGGCCAACGTCCTGACTTTC.

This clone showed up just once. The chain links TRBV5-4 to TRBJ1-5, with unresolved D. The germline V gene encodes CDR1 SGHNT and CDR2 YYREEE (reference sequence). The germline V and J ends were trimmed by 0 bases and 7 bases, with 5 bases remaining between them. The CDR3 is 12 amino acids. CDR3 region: CASSLDGQPQHF. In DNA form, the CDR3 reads TGTGCCAGCAGCTTGGACGGGCAGCCCCAGCATTTT.

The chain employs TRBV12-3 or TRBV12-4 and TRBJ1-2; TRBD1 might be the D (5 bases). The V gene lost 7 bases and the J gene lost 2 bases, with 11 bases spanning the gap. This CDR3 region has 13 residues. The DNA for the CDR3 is TGTGCCAGCATTAAGGGGCGAAACTATGGCTACACCTTC. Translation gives CASIKGRNYGYTF.

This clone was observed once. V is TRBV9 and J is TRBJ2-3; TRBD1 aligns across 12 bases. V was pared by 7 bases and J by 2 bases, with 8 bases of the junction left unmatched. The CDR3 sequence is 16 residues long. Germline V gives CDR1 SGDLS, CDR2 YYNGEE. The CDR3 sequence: CASGTGGLLVTDTQYF. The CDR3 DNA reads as TGTGCCAGCGGGACAGGGGGCCTTCTTGTCACAGATACGCAGTATTTT.

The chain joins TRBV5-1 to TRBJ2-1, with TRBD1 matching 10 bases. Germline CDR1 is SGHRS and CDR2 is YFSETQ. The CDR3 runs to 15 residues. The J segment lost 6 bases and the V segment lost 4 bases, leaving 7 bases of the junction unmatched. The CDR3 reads CASSLVGQGINEQFF. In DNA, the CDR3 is TGCGCCAGCAGCCTGGTGGGACAGGGGATCAATGAGCAGTTCTTC.

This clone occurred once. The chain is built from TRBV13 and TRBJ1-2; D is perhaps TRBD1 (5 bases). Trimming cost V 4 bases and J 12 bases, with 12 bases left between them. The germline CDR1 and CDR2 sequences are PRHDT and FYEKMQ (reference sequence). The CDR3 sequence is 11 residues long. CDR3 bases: TGTGCCAGCAGCTCCGGGACGGTCGACACCTTC. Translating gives CASSSGTVDTF.

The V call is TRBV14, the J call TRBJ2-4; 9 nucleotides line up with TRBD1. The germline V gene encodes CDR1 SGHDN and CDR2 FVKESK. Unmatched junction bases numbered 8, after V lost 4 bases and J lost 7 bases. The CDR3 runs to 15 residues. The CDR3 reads CASSRRQGVENIQYF. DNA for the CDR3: TGTGCCAGCAGCCGGAGACAGGGGGTGGAGAACATTCAGTACTTC.

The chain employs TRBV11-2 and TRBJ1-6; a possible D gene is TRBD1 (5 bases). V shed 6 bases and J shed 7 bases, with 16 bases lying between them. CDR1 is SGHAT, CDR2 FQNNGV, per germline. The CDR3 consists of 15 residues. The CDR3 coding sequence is TGTGCCAGCAGGTCACCGGGACGGACGAATTCACCCCTCCACTTT. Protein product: CASRSPGRTNSPLHF.

The CDR3 nucleotides read TGTGCCAGCTCACCAGGACAGAGGGATAGCTACACCTTC. Translation gives CASSPGQRDSYTF. The chain employs TRBV18 and TRBJ1-2; D possibly corresponds to TRBD1 (6 bases). The germline V and J ends were trimmed by 2 bases and 9 bases, with 13 bases remaining between them. The CDR3 runs 13 residues. CDR1 is KGHSH, CDR2 LQKENI, per germline.

CDR3 loop: CASSYVPGQGFDVDTIYF. The DNA for the CDR3 is TGTGCCAGCAGCTACGTCCCGGGACAGGGATTCGATGTGGACACCATATATTTT. This chain joins TRBV7-9 and TRBJ1-3, with 9 nucleotides matching TRBD1. V was pared by 4 bases and J by 8 bases, with 18 bases of the junction left unmatched. This CDR3 region has 18 residues. Germline V gives CDR1 SEHNR, CDR2 FQNEAQ (reference sequence).